Each of the 7 T cell receptor beta chains below was sequenced from the same sample in a study of PD-1 blockade in classical Hodgkin lymphoma. Sequenced by immunoSEQ multiplex PCR; TCRdb stores in-frame clones only, minus some. This table has 25,000 to 35,000 clones, 70% to 80% appearing once. Time point here: cycle 4 day 1 (C4D1), after less than 7 weeks of nivolumab. Every single patient, without exception, relapsed after autologous stem cell transplantation, and brentuximab vedotin exposure varied. From thawed PBMCs, CD4+ T cells were purified using magnetic negative selection. The sequencing used CD4+ T cells from blood, collected before the fourth cycle of nivolumab. These receptors all stem from a human donor with classical Hodgkin lymphoma.

The chain employs TRBV18 and TRBJ2-7, with D perhaps matching TRBD1 (5 bases). V was clipped by 1 base and J by 1 base, with 8 bases between them. Germline CDR1 reads KGHSH; CDR2 reads LQKENI. The CDR3 covers 14 residues. The CDR3 nucleotides read TGTGCCAGCTCACCACGGGGCGGTTCCTACGAGCAGTACTTC. Translating it yields CASSPRGGSYEQYF.

CDR3 coding DNA: TGTGCCAGCAGTTTGTCCCACAATGAGCAGTTCTTC. Translating gives CASSLSHNEQFF. The J gene is TRBJ2-1, the V gene TRBV28; D is undetermined. The CDR3 is 12 residues long. Looked up from germline, CDR1 is MDHEN and CDR2 is SYDVKM. Trimming removed 3 bases from V and 5 bases from J, with 5 bases in between. Drawing the rest from reference TRBV28 and TRBJ2-1, the complete variable domain is DVKVTQSSRYLVKRTGEKVFLECVQDMDHENMFWYRQDPGLGLRLIYFSYDVKMKEKGDIPEGYSVSREKKERFSLILESASTNQTSMYLCASSLSHNEQFFGPGTRLTVL.

The CDR3, as DNA: TGTGCCAGCAGCCCGGCGGGGTGGAGCTATGGCTACACCTTC. It specifies CASSPAGWSYGYTF. The chain joins TRBV5-6 to TRBJ1-2; no clear D gene. Germline V gene sequence: CDR1 SGHDT, CDR2 YYEEEE. Trimming removed 4 bases at V and 4 bases at J, with 14 bases between. The CDR3 consists of 14 residues.

The chain employs TRBV5-1 and TRBJ2-7, with TRBD1 matching 10 bases. CDR1 is SGHRS, CDR2 YFSETQ, per germline. The CDR3 contains 14 residues. V was clipped by 3 bases and J by 4 bases; unmatched bases: 4. The CDR3 reads CASSSGTGDYEQYF. As DNA, the CDR3 is TGCGCCAGCAGCTCCGGGACAGGGGATTACGAGCAGTACTTC.

A few counts support this clone. This rearrangement joins TRBV7-2 to TRBJ1-2; D unclear. Trimming took off 7 bases at V and 4 bases at J, with 16 bases between the two ends. Germline V CDR1 and CDR2: SGHTA, FQGNSA. The CDR3 covers 14 residues. The CDR3 sequence: CASTDPGRLYGYTF. The CDR3 coding sequence is TGTGCCAGCACCGACCCTGGGAGACTCTATGGCTACACCTTC.

This clone was seen a few times. V and J are TRBV7-6 and TRBJ2-7, with D perhaps TRBD2 (7 bases). V was clipped by 1 base and J by 2 bases, with 9 bases between them. This CDR3 comprises 14 residues. Germline values: CDR1 SGHVS, CDR2 FNYEAQ. The CDR3 here is CASSLDGGPYEQYF. The CDR3 bases are TGTGCCAGCAGCTTAGACGGGGGGCCCTACGAGCAGTACTTC.

This chain uses TRBV29-1 with TRBJ2-5; D possibly corresponds to TRBD2 (6 bases). This CDR3 is 14 amino acids long. Germline lookup yields CDR1 SQVTM and CDR2 ANQGSEA. Deletions cut 2 bases from V and 5 bases from J, with 15 bases between. The CDR3 nucleotides are TGCAGCGTTGAACGAGACGGGGCGGGGGAGACCCAGTACTTC. It codes for CSVERDGAGETQYF. Full variable domain (outside the CDR3, taken from reference TRBV29-1 and TRBJ2-5): SAVISQKPSRDICQRGTSLTIQCQVDSQVTMMFWYRQQPGQSLTLIATANQGSEATYESGFVIDKFPISRPNLTFSTLTVSNMSPEDSSIYLCSVERDGAGETQYFGPGTRLLVL.